Detailed here is one T cell receptor (beta chain). The antigen remains unidentified. The source of the sample is a study of blood T cells in healthy people across ages. Findings and caveats of the study: More naive CD4+ cells and higher diversity were found in long-lived than in aged donors. CMV status of donors was unknown, possibly confounding expanded clonotype changes. Considered underestimates were the diversity estimates obtained from one million T cells.

A second PCR of roughly 6 to 12 cycles used a sample-barcoded 5' primer and a J-beta primer mix. Tags on each cDNA molecule came from a template-switch adaptor with 12 random nucleotides. TCRdb reprocessed the 5' RACE reads via MiXCR and lists one record per CDR3 protein. The sample lists about 1 million distinct CDR3 sequences; more than 40% were seen once. Germline V CDR1 and CDR2: SGHRS, YFSETQ. With 0 bases removed from V and 8 bases from J, the gap between germline ends came to 12 bases. This CDR3 is built from 14 residues. The material sequenced was blood. This TCR derives from a woman aged 55-69 years in good health. The rearrangement joins TRBV5-1 to TRBJ2-1, with D hard to call. The CDR3 region is CASSLGRSKDEQFF. In nucleotides, the CDR3 is TGCGCCAGCAGCTTGGGACGGAGCAAGGATGAGCAGTTCTTC.